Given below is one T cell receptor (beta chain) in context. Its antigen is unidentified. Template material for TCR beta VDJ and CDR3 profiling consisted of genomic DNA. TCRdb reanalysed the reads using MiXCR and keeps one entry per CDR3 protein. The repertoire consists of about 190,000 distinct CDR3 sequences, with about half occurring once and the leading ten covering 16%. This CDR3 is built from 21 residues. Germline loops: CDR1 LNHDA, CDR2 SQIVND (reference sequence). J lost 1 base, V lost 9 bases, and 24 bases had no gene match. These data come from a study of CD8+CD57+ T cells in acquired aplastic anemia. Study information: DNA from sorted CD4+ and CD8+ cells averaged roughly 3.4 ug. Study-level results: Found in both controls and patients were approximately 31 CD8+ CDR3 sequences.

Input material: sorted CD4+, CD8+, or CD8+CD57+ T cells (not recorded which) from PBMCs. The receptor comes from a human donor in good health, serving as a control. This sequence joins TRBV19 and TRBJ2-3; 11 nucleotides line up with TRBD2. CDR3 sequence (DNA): TGTGCCAGCAGCCCAATTTTTAGCGGGGGGGCCATCGGGGAGGGCACAGATACGCAGTATTTT. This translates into CASSPIFSGGAIGEGTDTQYF.